This T cell receptor beta chain is drawn from a study of T-cell reconstitution after alpha-beta-depleted transplantation in children. Using unique molecular identifiers, the investigators prepared the TCRbeta library. MiXCR, applied by TCRdb to the PCR reads, yields one record per CDR3 protein. The repertoire holds some 600,000 distinct CDR3 sequences, with 16% as singletons. Trimming cost V 2 bases and J 5 bases, with 7 bases left between them. Germline values: CDR1 SGHTA, CDR2 FQGNSA. The CDR3 has 13 amino acids. This clonotype has at least ten counts. The chain uses TRBV7-2 and TRBJ2-1; D may be TRBD1 (6 bases). This TCR derives from a human donor who donated a stem cell graft to a child with acute myeloid leukemia. The sequenced sample was PBMCs from the stem cell graft donor, obtained from the stem cell graft. CDR3 sequence (DNA): TGTGCCAGCAGCTTAAACAGGGACAATGAGCAGTTCTTC. It is translated as CASSLNRDNEQFF.